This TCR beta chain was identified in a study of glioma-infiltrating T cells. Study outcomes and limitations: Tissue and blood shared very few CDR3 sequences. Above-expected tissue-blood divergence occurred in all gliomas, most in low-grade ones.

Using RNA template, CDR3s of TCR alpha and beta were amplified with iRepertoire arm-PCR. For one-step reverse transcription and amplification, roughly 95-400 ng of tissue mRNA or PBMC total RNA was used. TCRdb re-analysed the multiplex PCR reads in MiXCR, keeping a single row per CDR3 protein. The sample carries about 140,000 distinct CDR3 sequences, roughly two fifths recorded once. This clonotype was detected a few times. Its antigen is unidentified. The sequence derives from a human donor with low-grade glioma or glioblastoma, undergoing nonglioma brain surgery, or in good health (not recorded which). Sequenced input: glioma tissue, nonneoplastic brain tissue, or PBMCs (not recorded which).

CDR3 DNA sequence: TGCAGTGCTAGATTTTCATCGGTACAAGAGACCCAGTACTTC. Amino acid sequence: CSARFSSVQETQYF. V is TRBV20-1 and J is TRBJ2-5; D is unclear. Germline V gene lookup returns CDR1 DFQATT and CDR2 SNEGSKA (reference sequence). The CDR3 spans 14 residues. Trimming left V 2 bases short and J 2 bases short, with 12 bases between.